A selection of T cell receptor beta chains follows, all from one sample in a study of T cell repertoires in cytomegalovirus infection. TCRdb ran MiXCR on the reads and lists one entry per CDR3 protein. This sample carries 200,000 to 300,000 distinct CDR3 sequences, approximately 9.2% of them seen once, and the ten largest clones take roughly 16%. The sequenced material came from PBMCs. The receptors stem from a human donor in good health (CMV status not recorded). Some clones in this sample may be carry-over from other donors' samples. Each CDR3 is given with its conserved first and last residue. Fields, in order: J gene, D gene, clone size, V gene, CDR3 protein, CDR3 DNA. D genes are given only for firm matches. Size values are once, few and many counts, or a class for expanded clones, and some rows have none.

>TRBJ2-1|NA|many|TRBV29-1
CSVLLGRYNEQFF
TGCAGCGTTTTGTTGGGCAGGTACAATGAGCAGTTCTTC
>TRBJ1-5|TRBD1|many|TRBV7-2
CASSRDRGSDQPQHF
TGTGCCAGCAGCCGGGACAGGGGTTCGGATCAGCCCCAGCATTTT
>TRBJ2-1|NA|many|TRBV28
CASSSRGKRGFF
TGTGCCAGCAGTTCCAGAGGAAAACGGGGGTTCTTC
>TRBJ2-2|TRBD2|many|TRBV10-3
CAISGTSGTGELFF
TGTGCCATCAGTGGGACTAGCGGAACCGGGGAGCTGTTTTTT
>TRBJ2-7|TRBD1|many|TRBV7-9
CASSSNRDRAYEQYF
TGTGCCAGCAGCTCAAACCGGGACAGGGCCTACGAGCAGTACTTC
>TRBJ2-6|NA|few|TRBV9
CASSPEGRGSSSGANVLTF
TGTGCCAGCAGCCCTGAGGGCCGGGGCTCCAGCTCTGGGGCCAACGTCCTGACTTTC
>TRBJ2-1|TRBD1|many|TRBV7-2
CASSRDRINEQFF
TGTGCCAGCAGCCGGGACAGAATCAATGAGCAGTTCTTC
>TRBJ2-5|TRBD2|few|TRBV20-1
CSAGVAGDGETQYF
TGCAGTGCTGGAGTAGCGGGGGACGGGGAGACCCAGTACTTC
>TRBJ2-4|TRBD2|NA|TRBV7-2
CASSSKRGDKNIQYF
TGTGCCAGCAGCTCAAAGCGGGGGGACAAAAACATTCAGTACTTC
>TRBJ2-5|NA|many|TRBV7-2
CASSLGTNGQTQYF
TGTGCCAGCAGCTTAGGGACAAATGGGCAGACCCAGTACTTC
>TRBJ1-5|NA|many|TRBV7-2
CASSPVTDQPQHF
TGTGCCAGCAGCCCGGTGACGGATCAGCCCCAGCATTTT
>TRBJ2-1|NA|NA|TRBV29-1
CSVDRATLNEQFF
TGCAGCGTTGACCGGGCAACATTGAATGAGCAGTTCTTC
>TRBJ1-6|NA|many|TRBV7-9
CASSSTRDRADSPLHF
TGTGCCAGCAGTTCGACCCGGGATCGGGCAGATTCACCCCTCCACTTT
>TRBJ1-1|NA|few|TRBV4-3
CASSPNLGGEGTEAFF
TGCGCCAGCAGCCCGAATTTAGGGGGGGAAGGCACTGAAGCTTTCTTT
>TRBJ2-1|NA|few|TRBV11-2
CASSQGGGGGRLYNEQFF
TGTGCCAGCAGCCAGGGCGGGGGCGGCGGGAGACTTTACAATGAGCAGTTCTTC
>TRBJ2-1|TRBD2|many|TRBV7-2
CASSSVGLAASYNEQFF
TGTGCCAGCAGTTCCGTAGGACTAGCGGCGTCCTACAATGAGCAGTTCTTC
>TRBJ2-7|NA|NA|TRBV7-2
CASSFQGPTLSSYEQYF
TGTGCCAGCAGCTTCCAGGGACCGACCTTGAGCTCCTACGAGCAGTACTTC
>TRBJ2-3|TRBD2|many|TRBV7-8
CASSSFSGGPTDTQYF
TGTGCCAGCAGCTCGTTTAGCGGGGGGCCCACAGATACGCAGTATTTT
>TRBJ2-7|NA|many|TRBV7-2
CASSLVKDYEQYF
TGTGCCAGCAGCTTAGTCAAAGACTACGAGCAGTACTTC
>TRBJ2-2|TRBD1|few|TRBV5-4
CASSLNLGQGTTGELFF
TGTGCCAGCAGCTTGAACCTCGGACAGGGGACCACCGGGGAGCTGTTTTTT
>TRBJ2-4|NA|few|TRBV5-1
CASSLEAAKNIQYF
TGCGCCAGCAGCTTGGAAGCGGCCAAAAACATTCAGTACTTC
>TRBJ2-7|TRBD1|many|TRBV5-1
CASSLGGTGGAYEQYF
TGCGCCAGCAGCTTGGGGGGGACAGGGGGAGCCTACGAGCAGTACTTC
>TRBJ1-2|NA|NA|TRBV18
CASSPERVGYTF
TGTGCCAGCTCACCGGAGCGGGTTGGCTACACCTTC
>TRBJ1-1|NA|many|TRBV6-2/TRBV6-3
CASSRDGTEAFF
TGTGCCAGCAGCCGCGATGGGACTGAAGCTTTCTTT
>TRBJ2-7|NA|many|TRBV4-1
CASSQDPLYEQYF
TGCGCCAGCAGCCAAGACCCGCTATACGAGCAGTACTTC
>TRBJ1-2|TRBD1|many|TRBV19
CASSLRLGDSYGYTF
TGTGCCAGTAGTCTTAGGTTGGGGGACAGCTATGGCTACACCTTC
>TRBJ2-2|NA|few|TRBV7-3
CATQPGLGTGELFF
TGTGCCACCCAGCCGGGGCTCGGCACCGGGGAGCTGTTTTTT
>TRBJ1-1|NA|NA|TRBV6-2/TRBV6-3
CASSYRDMGNTEAFF
TGTGCCAGCAGTTACAGGGACATGGGGAACACTGAAGCTTTCTTT
>TRBJ2-7|TRBD1|many|TRBV7-2
CASSLRTGYYEQYF
TGTGCCAGCAGCTTAAGGACAGGGTATTACGAGCAGTACTTC
>TRBJ1-3|NA|many|TRBV28
CASSLAGARDSGNTIYF
TGTGCCAGCAGTTTGGCAGGGGCTAGGGACTCTGGAAACACCATATATTTT
>TRBJ2-7|NA|many|TRBV7-2
CASSSSHGVYEQYF
TGTGCCAGCAGTTCCTCCCATGGGGTTTACGAGCAGTACTTC
>TRBJ2-1|TRBD1|few|TRBV20-1
CSARDLVRTGYNEQFF
TGCAGTGCTAGAGATCTCGTCAGGACAGGTTATAATGAGCAGTTCTTC
>TRBJ2-6|NA|many|TRBV20-1
CSARDIYRQDGANVLTF
TGCAGTGCTAGAGATATCTACAGACAGGATGGAGCCAACGTCCTGACTTTC
>TRBJ2-7|NA|NA|TRBV4-3
CASSHDGTHYDEQYF
TGCGCCAGCAGCCATGATGGGACACATTATGACGAGCAGTACTTC
>TRBJ1-1|TRBD1|many|TRBV12-3/TRBV12-4
CASSLAAGGVAEAFF
TGTGCCAGCAGTTTAGCGGCAGGGGGGGTTGCTGAAGCTTTCTTT
>TRBJ2-3|TRBD2|many|TRBV7-9
CASSYGGSGDTQYF
TGTGCCAGCAGCTATGGCGGGAGTGGAGATACGCAGTATTTT
>TRBJ2-1|TRBD2|NA|TRBV9
CASSAALRGGLGEQFF
TGTGCCAGCAGCGCCGCTCTTCGAGGGGGACTAGGGGAGCAGTTCTTC
>TRBJ2-5|NA|many|TRBV7-2
CASSFGHLGYQETQYF
TGTGCCAGCAGCTTCGGACACCTAGGGTACCAAGAGACCCAGTACTTC
>TRBJ2-7|NA|many|TRBV7-2
CASSSTRGHFYEQYF
TGTGCCAGCAGCTCGACTAGGGGACACTTCTACGAGCAGTACTTC
>TRBJ2-1|TRBD2|many|TRBV7-3
CASSLQLAGGGEQFF
TGTGCCAGCAGCTTACAACTAGCGGGGGGAGGGGAGCAGTTCTTC
>TRBJ1-5|NA|NA|TRBV3-1
CASRSGVEGQPQHF
TGTGCCAGCAGATCAGGGGTTGAGGGTCAGCCCCAGCATTTT
>TRBJ2-4|TRBD2|few|TRBV28
CASSFASGGLSQKNIQYF
TGTGCCAGCAGTTTTGCTAGCGGGGGGCTAAGCCAAAAAAACATTCAGTACTTC
>TRBJ2-3|NA|few|TRBV5-1
CASSLEADTDTQYF
TGCGCCAGCAGCTTGGAAGCGGACACAGATACGCAGTATTTT
>TRBJ1-4|TRBD1|many|TRBV7-2
CASSLGIGQGGNEKLFF
TGTGCCAGCAGCTTAGGGATAGGACAGGGTGGGAATGAAAAACTGTTTTTT
>TRBJ1-2|NA|NA|TRBV19
CASTRGYTF
TGTGCCAGTACCCGTGGCTACACCTTC
>TRBJ1-1|TRBD1|many|TRBV7-6
CASSERTGANTEAFF
TGTGCCAGCAGCGAGAGGACAGGGGCTAACACTGAAGCTTTCTTT
>TRBJ1-1|NA|many|TRBV12-3/TRBV12-4
CASSKLLNTEAFF
TGTGCCAGCAGTAAACTGCTGAACACTGAAGCTTTCTTT
>TRBJ1-5|NA|many|TRBV6-4
CASSDTHGGHQPQHF
TGTGCCAGCAGTGACACACACGGGGGCCATCAGCCCCAGCATTTT
>TRBJ1-2|NA|many|TRBV19
CANPGTGNGYTF
TGTGCCAACCCCGGCACGGGCAATGGCTACACCTTC
>TRBJ1-6|TRBD1|many|TRBV7-2
CASSSRQGLNNSPLHF
TGTGCCAGCAGCTCTCGACAGGGTCTTAATAATTCACCCCTCCACTTT
>TRBJ2-1|TRBD2|many|TRBV20-1
CSAPGQRGVNEQFF
TGCAGTGCCCCCGGACAGCGGGGGGTTAATGAGCAGTTCTTC
>TRBJ2-2|NA|NA|TRBV12-3/TRBV12-4
CASRRTQNTGELFF
TGTGCCAGCAGGCGGACCCAGAACACCGGGGAGCTGTTTTTT
>TRBJ1-1|NA|many|TRBV12-3/TRBV12-4
CASSPRDTGTEAFF
TGTGCCAGCAGCCCCAGGGACACAGGGACTGAAGCTTTCTTT
>TRBJ1-5|TRBD1|many|TRBV7-2
CASSLFRGTGEGAVNQPQHF
TGTGCCAGCAGCTTATTTAGAGGGACAGGTGAGGGGGCGGTCAATCAGCCCCAGCATTTT
>TRBJ2-7|NA|many|TRBV7-2
CASSLDRSTGQYF
TGTGCCAGCAGCTTAGACAGGTCTACGGGGCAGTACTTC
>TRBJ1-2|TRBD1|NA|TRBV19
CASSRPGTGDYGYTF
TGTGCCAGTAGTAGACCCGGGACAGGCGACTATGGCTACACCTTC
>TRBJ2-3|NA|many|TRBV25-1
CASSEYFPTDTQYF
TGTGCCAGCAGTGAATATTTTCCCACAGATACGCAGTATTTT